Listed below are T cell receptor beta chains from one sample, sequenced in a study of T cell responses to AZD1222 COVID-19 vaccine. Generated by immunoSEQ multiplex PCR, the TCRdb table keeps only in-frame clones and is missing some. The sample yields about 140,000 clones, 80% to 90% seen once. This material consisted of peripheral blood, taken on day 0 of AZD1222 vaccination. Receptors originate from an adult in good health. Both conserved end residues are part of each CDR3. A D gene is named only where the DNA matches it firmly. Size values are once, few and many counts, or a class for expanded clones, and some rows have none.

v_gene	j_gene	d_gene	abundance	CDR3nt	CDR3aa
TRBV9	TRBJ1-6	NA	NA	TGTGCCAGCAGCCCGGGAGCGGTGTCAAATTCACCCCTCCACTTT	CASSPGAVSNSPLHF
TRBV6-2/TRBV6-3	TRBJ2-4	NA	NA	TGTGCCAGCAGTTACACGGGACTAGCCAAAAACATTCAGTACTTC	CASSYTGLAKNIQYF
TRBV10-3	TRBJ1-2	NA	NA	TGTGCCATCAGTGAAAATTTAGGGAACTATGGCTACACCTTC	CAISENLGNYGYTF
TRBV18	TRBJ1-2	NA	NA	TGTGCCAGCTCACCAAAGCAGGATGGCTACACCTTC	CASSPKQDGYTF
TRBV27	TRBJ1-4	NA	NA	TGTGCCAGCAGTTTAATAGCGAATGAAAAACTGTTTTTT	CASSLIANEKLFF
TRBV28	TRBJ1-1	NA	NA	TGTGCCAGCAGTTTATGGGCGACATCTGAAGCTTTCTTT	CASSLWATSEAFF
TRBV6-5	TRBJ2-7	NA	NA	TGTGCCAGCTCAGAGCATCCCACCTACGAGCAGTACTTC	CASSEHPTYEQYF
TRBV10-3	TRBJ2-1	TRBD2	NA	TGTGCCATCAGGCCTGGACTAGCGGGAGGGCCATCCAATAAATACAATGAGCAGTTCTTC	CAIRPGLAGGPSNKYNEQFF
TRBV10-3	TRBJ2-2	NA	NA	TGTGCCATCAGTGAGTTGCAGTGGGTCGGGGGAACCGGGGAGCTGTTTTTT	CAISELQWVGGTGELFF
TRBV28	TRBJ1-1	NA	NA	TGTGCCAGCGGACCAGGATCTGACACTGAAGCTTTCTTT	CASGPGSDTEAFF
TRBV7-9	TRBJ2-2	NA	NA	TGTGCCAGCCTTAAAGGGCCCACCGGGGAGCTGTTTTTT	CASLKGPTGELFF
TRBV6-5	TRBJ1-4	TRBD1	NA	TGTGCCAGCCACCAGGGGGGACTCAATGAAAAACTGTTTTTT	CASHQGGLNEKLFF
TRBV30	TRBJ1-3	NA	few	TGTGCCTGGAGTGGCGGACAGATTTCCTCTGGAAACACCATATATTTT	CAWSGGQISSGNTIYF
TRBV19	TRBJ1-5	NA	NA	TGTGCCAGTAGTCGAGGAGATAATAGCAATCAGCCCCAGCATTTT	CASSRGDNSNQPQHF
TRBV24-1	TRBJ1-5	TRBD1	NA	TGTGCCGGACAGGGGGTTTTCAATCAGCCCCAGCATTTT	CAGQGVFNQPQHF